The T cell receptor beta chain described here comes from a study of T cell responses to AZD1222 COVID-19 vaccine. The overall study: Investigators merged groups given second doses at roughly 4 or roughly 12 weeks.

CDR3 length: 14 amino acids. Trimming took off 5 bases at V and 1 base at J, with 12 bases between the two ends. CDR1 is SEHNR, CDR2 FQNEAQ, per germline (reference sequence). This clone came up a few times. The target antigen is unknown. The data were produced by immunoSEQ multiplex PCR, yet TCRdb's version contains in-frame clones alone and is incomplete. This table has around 70,000 clones, about nine tenths appearing once. Study-wide results and limits: Repertoires were obtained solely post-peak T cell response. Spike-specific TCR breadth and depth both grew after two AZD1222 doses. Baseline antibody screening turned up just five to seven seropositive AZD1222 recipients.

The origin of this receptor is an adult in good health. Specimen: peripheral blood, collected on day 0 of AZD1222 vaccination. The chain couples TRBV7-9 to TRBJ2-7, with D maybe TRBD1 (5 bases). The CDR3 DNA sequence: TGTGCCAGCAGCCTGGGTAAGGGGTCCTACGAGCAGTACTTC. Amino acids: CASSLGKGSYEQYF.